This T cell receptor beta chain was identified during a study of CD8+CD57+ T cells in acquired aplastic anemia. The wider study: Roughly 3.2 ug was the average amount of DNA from sorted CD4+ and CD8+ cells. Study conclusions and caveats: Overlap between patients and controls comprised about 28 CD8+ CDR3 sequences.

Profiling of TCR beta VDJ combinations and CDR3 sequences used genomic DNA as template. One entry per CDR3 protein results from TCRdb running MiXCR on the reads. The profile shows about 270,000 distinct CDR3 sequences, roughly three fifths of them singletons. The junction had 10 bases not matched to a gene; V was cut back by 6 bases and J by 7 bases. The germline V gene encodes CDR1 SGHVS and CDR2 FQNEAQ. The CDR3 runs 15 residues. This clonotype was picked up one time. Its antigen is currently unknown. Sequences were obtained from sorted CD4+, CD8+, or CD8+CD57+ T cells (not recorded which) from PBMCs. The chain is built from TRBV7-8 and TRBJ2-1; 9 bases map to TRBD2. This receptor was identified in a human donor with severe aplastic anemia or a healthy control (not recorded which). In DNA form, the CDR3 reads TGTGCCAGCAGACTCACGGGACTAGCTGTGAATGAGCAGTTCTTC. This sequence encodes CASRLTGLAVNEQFF.